This TCR beta chain appears in the sequencing data of a study of cytomegalovirus exposure and HLA in healthy donors. General study findings and limits: A later analysis showed TCR association rates differing by HLA locus, peaking at DRB1 and lowest at HLA-C.

V trimming: 6 bases; J trimming: 0 bases; junction bases outside the gene matches: 11. The CDR3 totals 17 residues. Germline lookup yields CDR1 MNHEY and CDR2 SMNVEV (reference sequence). On this clone: The target antigen is unknown.

In the PCR, 60 Vbeta and 13 Jbeta primers were used. This table comes from immunoSEQ multiplex PCR, and its TCRdb copy is limited to in-frame clones, with some not included. Here the sample table reports roughly 72,000 clones. Sequencing used PBMCs. The origin of this receptor is a man aged 18 to 30 in good health and CMV-seropositive. The chain couples TRBV27 to TRBJ2-1, with 7 bases identical to TRBD2. The CDR3 here is CASRIRLAASSYNEQFF. In DNA form, the CDR3 reads TGTGCCAGCAGGATACGACTAGCCGCGAGCTCCTACAATGAGCAGTTCTTC.